The text below deals with one T cell receptor beta chain. This clonotype was detected ten times or more. Its antigen remains undetermined. No much larger clonotype is one base removed from it; base qualities were not supplied. Full-length TCR variable regions were amplified by 5' RACE PCR with constant-region reverse primers, followed by semi-nested PCR with Nested Universal Primer A. Using the ReliaPrep RNA Cell Miniprep System, total RNA was extracted, and the SMARTer RACE 5'/3' Kit was then used to reverse transcribe the RNA into 5'RACE-ready cDNA. Multiplex adaptors were used to barcode full-length TCR alpha and beta libraries, and the barcoded libraries were sequenced on an Illumina MiSeq. For the original study's pipeline: For each of nine subset-tissue groups, sequencing data from the five patients were combined, and the groups were compared by unsupervised clustering of TCR gene usage. The Morisita-Horn index, with shared sequences weighted by their contribution to each repertoire, was used to calculate repertoire similarity. TCRdb reworked the public reads: Q25 trimming with fastp, MiXCR clone assembly, productive beta chains retained. All rows with the same CDR3 protein become a single entry with the most common DNA and genes. The V and J calls shown here were made by TCRdb, not taken from the authors' results. Recorded for this sample are 35,000 to 50,000 distinct CDR3 sequences; approximately 28% of them occurred a single time. The top ten hold roughly 4.1% of the sample.

CDR1 and CDR2, per the germline V gene, are SGDLS and YYNGEE. The CDR3 spans 15 residues, from the cysteine through the phenylalanine. Only the CDR3 region is kept as DNA, spanning 45 bases read in frame from base 1. V loses 0 bases of germline sequence and J loses 4 bases, and the interval between the two ends is 10 bases. CD4+CD45RO+CD25- cells were isolated as memory CD4+ T cells. Tregs, naive and memory CD4+ T cells from tumor, blood and ipsilateral draining lymph nodes of a few breast cancer patients underwent full-length TCR alpha and beta sequencing. Tumor tissue and lymph nodes obtained from ipsilateral axillary dissection were perfused with PBS, minced and then digested with collagenase I and hyaluronidase. Sorted cell populations were confirmed by FACS to exceed 90% purity. This specimen belongs to a study (dated by TCRdb to between 2015 and 2016). Regarding the study in general: The study tested whether tumor-infiltrating Tregs in breast cancer are recruited from blood Tregs or converted in situ from other CD4+ T cell subsets. The investigation overall reported the following: The TCR gene usage of tumor memory CD4+ T cells clustered together with blood and lymph node memory CD4+ cells and with lymph node naive CD4+ cells. The larger-cohort validation was restricted to a single TCR beta V-J rearrangement rather than whole repertoires. The TCR alpha and beta sequences of tumor-infiltrating Tregs showed the greatest overlap with tumor naive CD4+ T cells, followed by blood naive CD4+ T cells.

The sample was tumor-infiltrating memory CD4+ T cells sorted from the breast tumor. What the cell subset or site label conveys for this sample: memory CD4+ T cells, CD4+CD45RO+CD25-. The chain is encoded by TRBV9 joined to TRBJ1-4; the D gene assignment is ambiguous. The source is a female donor with breast cancer. This receptor carries the CDR3 CASSVGTAHNEKLFF. The nucleotide sequence is TGTGCCAGCAGCGTAGGGACGGCCCATAATGAAAAACTGTTTTTT.